The rows below give T cell receptor beta chains drawn from one sample of a study of blood T cell repertoires in COVID-19. The assay was immunoSEQ multiplex PCR, and TCRdb's table has in-frame clones only and misses some. This table holds some 260,000 clones, roughly 91% found once. Source material: PBMCs or T cells enriched from blood (not recorded which). These TCRs come from a man aged 35 to 55 who had recovered from COVID-19. Each CDR3 is given with its conserved first and last residue. The D gene is left open where the match is weak. A clone size is listed for some rows: how often the clone was seen (once, few, many), or a class if it is expanded.

v_call: TRBV2
clone_size: .
j_call: TRBJ1-6
d_call: .
cdr3_nt: TGTGCCAGCAGTGAAGAAACGCTACTCTATAATTCACCCCTCCACTTT
cdr3_aa: CASSEETLLYNSPLHF

v_call: TRBV6-2/TRBV6-3
clone_size: .
j_call: TRBJ2-1
d_call: .
cdr3_nt: TGTGCCAGCAGTTACCTGTCCTACAATGAGCAGTTCTTC
cdr3_aa: CASSYLSYNEQFF

v_call: TRBV7-2
clone_size: .
j_call: TRBJ1-2
d_call: TRBD1
cdr3_nt: TGTGCCAGCAGCTTCACAGGGGACTATGGCTACACCTTC
cdr3_aa: CASSFTGDYGYTF

v_call: TRBV7-8
clone_size: .
j_call: TRBJ1-6
d_call: .
cdr3_nt: TGTGCCAGCAGCTTGGGGGGGGATTCACCCCTCCACTTT
cdr3_aa: CASSLGGDSPLHF

v_call: TRBV24-1
clone_size: once
j_call: TRBJ2-3
d_call: TRBD1
cdr3_nt: TGTGCCACCAGTGATTCCGGACAGGGCCTCACAGATACGCAGTATTTT
cdr3_aa: CATSDSGQGLTDTQYF

v_call: TRBV19
clone_size: .
j_call: TRBJ2-7
d_call: .
cdr3_nt: TGTGCCAGTAGCTTTGAGACGGGATACGAGATGAGCTCCTACGAGCAGTACTTC
cdr3_aa: CASSFETGYEMSSYEQYF

v_call: TRBV7-3
clone_size: .
j_call: TRBJ2-1
d_call: .
cdr3_nt: TGTGCCAGCAGCCCCCAGGGAATGAGCTCCTACAATGAGCAGTTCTTC
cdr3_aa: CASSPQGMSSYNEQFF

v_call: TRBV29-1
clone_size: .
j_call: TRBJ1-3
d_call: .
cdr3_nt: TGCAGCGTTGGGGAGCCAGGAAACACCATATATTTT
cdr3_aa: CSVGEPGNTIYF

v_call: TRBV12-3/TRBV12-4
clone_size: .
j_call: TRBJ2-1
d_call: .
cdr3_nt: TGTGCCAGCAGTTTACTCAGGGTCAATGAGCAGTTCTTC
cdr3_aa: CASSLLRVNEQFF

v_call: TRBV7-8
clone_size: .
j_call: TRBJ1-3
d_call: .
cdr3_nt: TGTGCCAGCAGCTTAATGGACATCACCTCTGGAAACACCATATATTTT
cdr3_aa: CASSLMDITSGNTIYF

v_call: TRBV7-2
clone_size: .
j_call: TRBJ2-7
d_call: .
cdr3_nt: TGTGCCAGCAGCATACCCCAGGGCTCCTCCTACGAGCAGTACTTC
cdr3_aa: CASSIPQGSSYEQYF

v_call: TRBV5-1
clone_size: .
j_call: TRBJ2-7
d_call: TRBD2
cdr3_nt: TGCGCCAGCAGCCTTCGGGGAGCGGGGAACTACGAGCAGTACTTC
cdr3_aa: CASSLRGAGNYEQYF

v_call: TRBV6-5
clone_size: once
j_call: TRBJ1-1
d_call: TRBD1
cdr3_nt: TGTGCCAGCGGGGGACAGGCCACTGAAGCTTTCTTT
cdr3_aa: CASGGQATEAFF

v_call: TRBV23-1
clone_size: .
j_call: TRBJ2-1
d_call: TRBD1
cdr3_nt: TGCGCCAGCAGTCACCAGCTGCCGGGACAGGGGGCAAAGGATGAGCAGTTCTTC
cdr3_aa: CASSHQLPGQGAKDEQFF

v_call: TRBV9
clone_size: few
j_call: TRBJ2-7
d_call: TRBD2
cdr3_nt: TGTGCCAGCAGCGAATCAGGGACTAGCGGCTCCTACGAGCAGTACTTC
cdr3_aa: CASSESGTSGSYEQYF

v_call: TRBV27
clone_size: .
j_call: TRBJ2-3
d_call: TRBD1
cdr3_nt: TGTGCCAGCTTTCCGGACAGGGTAAACCTGGATACGCAGTATTTT
cdr3_aa: CASFPDRVNLDTQYF

v_call: TRBV5-1
clone_size: .
j_call: TRBJ1-2
d_call: .
cdr3_nt: TGCGCCAGCAGCTTCCGAGACAATGGCTACACCTTC
cdr3_aa: CASSFRDNGYTF

v_call: TRBV11-2
clone_size: .
j_call: TRBJ1-3
d_call: .
cdr3_nt: TGTGCCAGCAGCTTAGATTCCGGGATTACTGGAAACACCATATATTTT
cdr3_aa: CASSLDSGITGNTIYF

v_call: TRBV10-1
clone_size: few
j_call: TRBJ2-2
d_call: TRBD1
cdr3_nt: TGCGCCAGCAGTCGGGACAGCTCGAACACCGGGGAGCTGTTTTTT
cdr3_aa: CASSRDSSNTGELFF

v_call: TRBV12-3/TRBV12-4
clone_size: .
j_call: TRBJ2-1
d_call: .
cdr3_nt: TGTGCCAGCAGCCCGGGGAACAATGAGCAGTTCTTC
cdr3_aa: CASSPGNNEQFF

v_call: TRBV9
clone_size: .
j_call: TRBJ1-3
d_call: .
cdr3_nt: TGTGCCAGCAGCGTAGATTTCGGGGTTGCTGGAAACACCATATATTTT
cdr3_aa: CASSVDFGVAGNTIYF

v_call: TRBV12-2
clone_size: .
j_call: TRBJ1-4
d_call: .
cdr3_nt: TGTGCAAGACGACAGGGTGGCGAAAAACTGTTTTTT
cdr3_aa: CARRQGGEKLFF

v_call: TRBV29-1
clone_size: .
j_call: TRBJ2-1
d_call: .
cdr3_nt: TGCAGCGCCGCGGGCAGGAGCTCCTACAATGAGCAGTTCTTC
cdr3_aa: CSAAGRSSYNEQFF

v_call: TRBV19
clone_size: few
j_call: TRBJ1-1
d_call: .
cdr3_nt: TGTGCCAGTAGTAATGGACTTCGGTCATCTGAAGCTTTCTTT
cdr3_aa: CASSNGLRSSEAFF

v_call: TRBV27
clone_size: .
j_call: TRBJ1-1
d_call: .
cdr3_nt: TGTGCCAGCAGTTTATACCTCTACGGGTTTGAAGCTTTCTTT
cdr3_aa: CASSLYLYGFEAFF

v_call: TRBV4-1
clone_size: once
j_call: TRBJ2-5
d_call: TRBD1
cdr3_nt: TGCGCCAGCAGCCATCGAGGCCAGGGGGAATCGGGACAAGAGACCCAGTACTTC
cdr3_aa: CASSHRGQGESGQETQYF

v_call: TRBV6-2/TRBV6-3
clone_size: once
j_call: TRBJ1-2
d_call: TRBD1
cdr3_nt: TGTGCCAGCAGTTCCTGGACAGGGGAGAACTATGGCTACACCTTC
cdr3_aa: CASSSWTGENYGYTF

v_call: TRBV7-3
clone_size: .
j_call: TRBJ2-1
d_call: TRBD2
cdr3_nt: TGTGCCAGCAGCTCCACCGGCGGGACTATGAATGAGCAGTTCTTC
cdr3_aa: CASSSTGGTMNEQFF

v_call: TRBV7-8
clone_size: .
j_call: TRBJ2-1
d_call: TRBD2
cdr3_nt: TGTGCCAGCAGCTTTGCAGTCTCCAGGACTAGCGGGGCCTACAATGAGCAGTTCTTC
cdr3_aa: CASSFAVSRTSGAYNEQFF

v_call: TRBV18
clone_size: .
j_call: TRBJ2-3
d_call: TRBD2
cdr3_nt: TGTGCCAGCTCACGGGCCGGGACTAGCGGGAGGGCCCCAGATACGCAGTATTTT
cdr3_aa: CASSRAGTSGRAPDTQYF

v_call: TRBV19
clone_size: .
j_call: TRBJ1-5
d_call: .
cdr3_nt: TGTGCCAGTCGGAGGGGCAGAAGCAATCAGCCCCAGCATTTT
cdr3_aa: CASRRGRSNQPQHF

v_call: TRBV3-1/TRBV3-2
clone_size: .
j_call: TRBJ2-5
d_call: .
cdr3_nt: TGTGCCAGCAGCCAAAGGCATCCGTCTAGAAACGCGATACAAGAGACCCAGTACTTC
cdr3_aa: CASSQRHPSRNAIQETQYF

v_call: TRBV4-1
clone_size: .
j_call: TRBJ1-4
d_call: .
cdr3_nt: TGCGCCAGCAGCCTCGGCGGGTCGCTTAACAGGGAAGGCTCTAATGAAAAACTGTTTTTT
cdr3_aa: CASSLGGSLNREGSNEKLFF

v_call: TRBV5-1
clone_size: .
j_call: TRBJ1-5
d_call: TRBD1
cdr3_nt: TGCGCCAGCAGCTTGGCGGGACAGACGTATCAGCCCCAGCATTTT
cdr3_aa: CASSLAGQTYQPQHF

v_call: TRBV4-1
clone_size: few
j_call: TRBJ2-1
d_call: .
cdr3_nt: TGCGCCAGCAGCCAAGTCGTATACAATGAGCAGTTCTTC
cdr3_aa: CASSQVVYNEQFF